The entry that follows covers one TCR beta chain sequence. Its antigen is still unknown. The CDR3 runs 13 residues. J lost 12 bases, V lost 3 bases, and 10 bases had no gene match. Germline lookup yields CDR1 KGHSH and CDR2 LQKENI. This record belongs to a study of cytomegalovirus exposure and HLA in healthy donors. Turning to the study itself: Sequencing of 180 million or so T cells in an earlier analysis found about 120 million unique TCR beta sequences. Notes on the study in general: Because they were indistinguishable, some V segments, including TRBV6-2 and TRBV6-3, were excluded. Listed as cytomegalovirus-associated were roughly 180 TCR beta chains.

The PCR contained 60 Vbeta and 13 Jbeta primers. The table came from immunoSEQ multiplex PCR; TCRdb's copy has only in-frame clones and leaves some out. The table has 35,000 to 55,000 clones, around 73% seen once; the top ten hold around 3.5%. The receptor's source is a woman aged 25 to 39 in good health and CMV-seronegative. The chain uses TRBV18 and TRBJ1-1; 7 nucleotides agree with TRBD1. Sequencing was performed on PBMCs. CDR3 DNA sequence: TGTGCCAGCTCACCTATCGCCGACAGGGCGACTTTCTTT. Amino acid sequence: CASSPIADRATFF.